What follows describes a single T cell receptor beta chain. The antigen is undetermined. These data are taken from a study of T cell repertoires in cytomegalovirus infection. TCRdb reprocessed the reads via MiXCR and lists one record per CDR3 protein. Among 200,000 to 300,000 distinct CDR3 sequences listed, around an eighth were seen once. Study findings and constraints: Cumulative frequency of public TCR beta families picked out carriers of CMV plus the relevant HLA. CMV-specific TCR beta clonotypes restricted by HLA-C were the ones dominating the ex vivo response.

This CDR3 has 15 residues. V dropped 5 bases and J dropped 4 bases, with 14 bases sitting between them. CDR1 is MNHEY and CDR2 is SVGAGI in the germline V gene. This receptor was taken from a human donor in good health (CMV status not recorded). Some clones in this sample may be carry-over from other donors' samples. Sequencing was carried out using PBMCs. The chain links TRBV6-5 to TRBJ2-2; D may be TRBD1 (8 bases). Written as DNA, the CDR3 is TGTGCCAGCAGTCGGACAGGGAGGGGCACCGGGGAGCTGTTTTTT. Amino acid sequence: CASSRTGRGTGELFF.